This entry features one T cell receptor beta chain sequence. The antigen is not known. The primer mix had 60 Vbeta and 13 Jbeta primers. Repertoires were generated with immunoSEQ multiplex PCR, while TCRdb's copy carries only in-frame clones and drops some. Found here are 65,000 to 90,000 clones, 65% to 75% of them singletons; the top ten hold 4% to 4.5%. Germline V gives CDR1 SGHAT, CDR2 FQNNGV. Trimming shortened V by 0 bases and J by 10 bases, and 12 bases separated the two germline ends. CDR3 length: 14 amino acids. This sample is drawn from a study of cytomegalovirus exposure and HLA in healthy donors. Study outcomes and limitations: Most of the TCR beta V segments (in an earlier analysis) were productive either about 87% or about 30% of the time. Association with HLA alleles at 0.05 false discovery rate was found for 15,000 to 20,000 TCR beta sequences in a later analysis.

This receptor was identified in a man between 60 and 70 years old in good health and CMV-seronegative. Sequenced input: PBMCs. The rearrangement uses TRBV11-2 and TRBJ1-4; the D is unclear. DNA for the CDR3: TGTGCCAGCAGCTTAGAGAGGGTCTCCTCAAAACTGTTTTTT. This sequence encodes CASSLERVSSKLFF. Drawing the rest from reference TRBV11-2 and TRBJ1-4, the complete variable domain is EAGVAQSPRYKIIEKRQSVAFWCNPISGHATLYWYQQILGQGPKLLIQFQNNGVVDDSQLPKDRFSAERLKGVDSTLKIQPAKLEDSAVYLCASSLERVSSKLFFGSGTQLSVL.